Below are 24 T cell receptor beta chains sequenced from a single sample in a study of shared clonotypes between healthy human individuals. The assay was immunoSEQ multiplex PCR, and TCRdb's table has in-frame clones only and misses some. The repertoire consists of roughly 850,000 clones, with approximately 97% occurring once and the leading ten covering less than 0.3%. Only CD45RO-negative cells positively selected for CCR7 counted as naive CD8 cells, so terminally differentiated effector memory CD45RA+ cells were excluded. The sample comprised naive CD8+ T cells sorted from blood. All receptors derive from a man aged 30 to 39 in good health.

V and J are TRBV7-9 and TRBJ2-3, with TRBD2 matching 14 bases. The CDR3 sequence is 19 residues long. After removal of 4 bases from V and 1 base from J, the junction contained 10 bases not matched to a gene. The germline gives CDR1 SEHNR, CDR2 FQNEAQ (reference sequence). The CDR3, as DNA: TGTGCCAGCAGCTCCAGACTAGCGGGAGGGAATTGGGGCACAGATACGCAGTATTTT. It is translated as CASSSRLAGGNWGTDTQYF. Filled out from reference TRBV7-9 and TRBJ2-3, the complete variable domain reads DTGVSQNPRHKITKRGQNVTFRCDPISEHNRLYWYRQTLGQGPEFLTYFQNEAQLEKSRLLSDRFSAERPKGSFSTLEIQRTEQGDSAMYLCASSSRLAGGNWGTDTQYFGPGTRLTVL.

Note on this clone: Other DNA sequences in the same sample also yield this CDR3. The gene calls are TRBV7-9 and TRBJ2-7; D unresolved. The V end lost 1 base, the J end lost 4 bases, and 5 bases lay between the germline ends. The germline V gene has CDR1 SEHNR and CDR2 FQNEAQ (reference sequence). There are 12 residues in the CDR3. CDR3 coding DNA: TGTGCCAGCAGCTTAGAGGTGTACGAGCAGTACTTC. Amino acid sequence: CASSLEVYEQYF.

The rearrangement links TRBV28 to TRBJ2-3; 8 bases agree with TRBD1. The trim removed 5 bases at V and 2 bases at J, leaving 6 bases unmatched. This CDR3 spans 15 amino acids. Germline V CDR1 and CDR2: MDHEN, SYDVKM. The CDR3 is CASSGGQGITDTQYF. CDR3 coding DNA: TGTGCCAGCAGTGGCGGACAGGGAATCACAGATACGCAGTATTTT.

The chain couples TRBV27 to TRBJ1-4, with D possibly being TRBD1 (6 bases). CDR1 MNHEY and CDR2 SMNVEV come from the germline V gene (reference sequence). The ends were cut back, 6 bases at V and 5 bases at J, with 16 bases in the middle. This CDR3 is 15 amino acids long. This CDR3 reads CASRGLQGRNEKLFF. The CDR3 region has the DNA TGTGCCAGCAGAGGACTCCAGGGGCGGAATGAAAAACTGTTTTTT.

A remark on this clone: At one end the junction does not follow the germline gene, possibly because of a read error. This chain connects TRBV7-7 to TRBJ2-1, with 7 bases lining up with TRBD2. The CDR3 runs to 12 residues. Per the germline V gene, CDR1 is SSHAT and CDR2 is FNYEAQ (reference sequence). CDR3 region: CASSGTQNEQFF. The CDR3 bases are TGTGCTAGCAGCGGGACGCAGAATGAGCAGTTCTTC.

V and J are TRBV6-1 and TRBJ2-7; the D call may be TRBD1 or TRBD2 (5 bases each). Germline V lookup: CDR1 MNHNS, CDR2 SASEGT. V shed 3 bases and J shed 5 bases, with 11 bases lying between them. The CDR3 extends over 13 amino acids. CDR3 DNA sequence: TGTGCCAGCAGTGAGGGGGTAGGGAACGAGCAGTACTTC. Translated, it gives CASSEGVGNEQYF.

The chain uses TRBV27 and TRBJ2-1, with D tentatively TRBD2 (6 bases). CDR1 MNHEY and CDR2 SMNVEV come from the germline V gene (reference sequence). This CDR3 is built from 16 residues. The V end lost 0 bases, the J end lost 0 bases, and 9 bases lay between the germline ends. The CDR3 nucleotides read TGTGCCAGCAGTTTATCGGAGGGTAGCTCCTACAATGAGCAGTTCTTC. Its translation is CASSLSEGSSYNEQFF.

The CDR3 loop reads CASSERQGPYEQYF. Written as DNA, the CDR3 is TGTGCCAGCAGTGAACGACAAGGCCCCTACGAGCAGTACTTC. The chain combines TRBV6-1 with TRBJ2-7; D not certain. Germline-derived CDR1 and CDR2 are MNHNS and SASEGT. The V and J ends lost 2 bases and 2 bases respectively, with 10 bases between them. The CDR3 totals 14 residues.

The chain links TRBV7-9 to TRBJ1-5; 8 nucleotides align to TRBD1. Germline CDR1 SEHNR, CDR2 FQNEAQ (reference sequence). There are 13 residues in the CDR3. Trimming took 5 bases from V and 6 from J; bases not matched to a gene: 3. Here the CDR3 DNA reads TGTGCCAGCAGCCCAGGGGGCACTCAGCCCCAGCATTTT. Its protein product is CASSPGGTQPQHF. The entire variable domain, with the rest obtained from reference TRBV7-9 and TRBJ1-5, is as follows: DTGVSQNPRHKITKRGQNVTFRCDPISEHNRLYWYRQTLGQGPEFLTYFQNEAQLEKSRLLSDRFSAERPKGSFSTLEIQRTEQGDSAMYLCASSPGGTQPQHFGDGTRLSIL.

V and J are TRBV7-9 and TRBJ1-3; tentative D call: TRBD1 (5 bases). Trimming stripped 4 bases from V and 3 bases from J, with 10 bases between. This CDR3 spans 14 amino acids. Germline values: CDR1 SEHNR, CDR2 FQNEAQ (reference sequence). In DNA form, the CDR3 reads TGTGCCAGCAGCTCCGACAGCCATGGAAACACCATATATTTT. Translation: CASSSDSHGNTIYF.

This clone appeared once. The chain carries TRBV27 and TRBJ2-1; D is unclear. V shed 3 bases and J shed 10 bases, with 10 bases lying between them. Germline-derived CDR1 and CDR2 are MNHEY and SMNVEV (reference sequence). The CDR3 covers 12 residues. CDR3 protein: CASSFPESEQFF. CDR3 nucleotides: TGTGCCAGCAGTTTCCCCGAATCCGAGCAGTTCTTC.

The chain uses TRBV10-3 and TRBJ2-3, with 9 bases that match TRBD2. V trimming: 7 bases; J trimming: 3 bases; junction bases outside the gene matches: 11. Germline loops: CDR1 ENHRY, CDR2 SYGVKD. The CDR3 spans 16 residues. CDR3 region: CAIMTAASGATDTQYF. In DNA form, the CDR3 reads TGTGCCATCATGACGGCGGCTAGCGGGGCGACAGATACGCAGTATTTT.

The chain recombines TRBV5-6 with TRBJ2-1; TRBD2 matches at 9 bases. In germline, CDR1 is SGHDT, CDR2 YYEEEE. The J segment lost 9 bases and the V segment lost 2 bases, leaving 9 bases of the junction unmatched. The CDR3 extends over 15 amino acids. The CDR3 bases are TGTGCCAGCAGCTTCGGAGCGGGAGGTTTCGGTGAGCAGTTCTTC. It is translated as CASSFGAGGFGEQFF.

Details on this clone: The sample contains more than one DNA sequence encoding this CDR3. The chain links TRBV5-1 to TRBJ2-2; D may be TRBD1 (6 bases). Looked up from germline, CDR1 is SGHRS and CDR2 is YFSETQ. V lost 4 bases to trimming and J lost 4 bases, with 11 bases between them. The CDR3 runs 14 residues. CDR3 loop: CASSLEGGTGELFF. The CDR3, as DNA: TGCGCCAGCAGCCTGGAAGGGGGCACCGGGGAGCTGTTTTTT.

This clone was seen a single time. J is TRBJ2-3 and V is TRBV9; 7 positions agree with TRBD2. The CDR3 has 17 amino acids. Germline V gene lookup returns CDR1 SGDLS and CDR2 YYNGEE. The V gene end was trimmed by 1 base and the J gene end by 0 bases; junction bases not matched to a gene: 8. CDR3 region: CASSVLAEHLSTDTQYF. CDR3 in DNA: TGTGCCAGCAGCGTACTAGCGGAGCACTTAAGCACAGATACGCAGTATTTT.

The chain recombines TRBV27 with TRBJ2-5, with 7 positions matching TRBD2. The V segment lost 6 bases and the J segment 7 bases; nucleotides outside the gene matches: 8. Per the germline V gene, CDR1 is MNHEY and CDR2 is SMNVEV (reference sequence). The CDR3 contains 13 residues. DNA for the CDR3: TGTGCCAGCAGGCTGGACTGGGGGGGGACCCAGTACTTC. Translating gives CASRLDWGGTQYF.

J is TRBJ2-1 and V is TRBV11-2; no definite D call. This CDR3 spans 17 amino acids. Germline CDR1 is SGHAT and CDR2 is FQNNGV. Trimming took off 2 bases at V and 0 bases at J, with 14 bases between the two ends. The CDR3 reads CASSLPVSPTSYNEQFF. CDR3 DNA: TGTGCCAGCAGCTTACCGGTCTCGCCAACCTCCTACAATGAGCAGTTCTTC.

This chain joins TRBV27 and TRBJ2-7; 10 bases line up with TRBD2. This CDR3 is built from 16 residues. CDR1 is MNHEY and CDR2 is SMNVEV in the germline V gene (reference sequence). V shed 4 bases and J 3 bases; nucleotides not matched to a gene: 9. The chain's CDR3 is CASSWTSGRKDYEQYF. CDR3 in DNA: TGTGCCAGCAGTTGGACTAGCGGAAGAAAAGACTACGAGCAGTACTTC.

This clone was recorded a few times. V gene TRBV27 combines with J gene TRBJ2-3, with 7 bases matching TRBD1. V was pared by 1 base and J by 2 bases, with 12 bases of the junction left unmatched. The germline gives CDR1 MNHEY, CDR2 SMNVEV (reference sequence). The CDR3 covers 18 residues. The chain's CDR3 is CASSLLGQKIMDTDTQYF. The CDR3 coding sequence is TGTGCCAGCAGTTTATTGGGACAGAAAATAATGGACACAGATACGCAGTATTTT.

Notes on this clone: Other DNA variants within this sample encode the same CDR3. The J gene is TRBJ1-5, the V gene TRBV5-1; D uncertain. The CDR3 spans 13 residues. Germline V gives CDR1 SGHRS, CDR2 YFSETQ. V was shortened by 0 bases and J by 6 bases, with 7 bases between the two germline ends. CDR3 DNA: TGCGCCAGCAGCTTGGGGGGAGGTCAGCCCCAGCATTTT. Translated, it gives CASSLGGGQPQHF.

On this clone itself: This CDR3 is also generated by other DNA sequences in the sample. V usage is TRBV27 and J usage is TRBJ2-5; unclear D gene. This CDR3 has 11 residues. The V and J ends lost 3 bases and 6 bases respectively, with 5 bases between them. Germline V gives CDR1 MNHEY, CDR2 SMNVEV (reference sequence). DNA of the CDR3: TGTGCCAGCAGTTTTGGAAAGACCCAGTACTTC. Translating gives CASSFGKTQYF.

The rearrangement joins TRBV11-2 to TRBJ2-3; possibly TRBD2 for D (6 bases). This CDR3 is 16 amino acids long. CDR1 is SGHAT, CDR2 FQNNGV, per germline. V lost 5 bases and J 3 bases, leaving 18 bases between the germline ends. CDR3 sequence (DNA): TGTGCCAGCAGCCCAGGGACTCCGGAATGGACAGATACGCAGTATTTT. As protein: CASSPGTPEWTDTQYF.

This sequence joins TRBV28 and TRBJ2-7; 10 bases agree with TRBD2. The junction had 11 bases not matched to a gene; V was cut back by 5 bases and J by 1 base. The CDR3 is 17 residues long. The V gene's germline CDR1 is MDHEN and CDR2 SYDVKM. Here the CDR3 DNA reads TGTGCCAGCAGTCTCCTGATACCTAGCGGGAGATCCTACGAGCAGTACTTC. It translates to CASSLLIPSGRSYEQYF.

The V gene is TRBV10-3, the J gene TRBJ1-2, with TRBD1 matching over 7 bases. Germline assignment: CDR1 ENHRY and CDR2 SYGVKD. Trimming at V came to 2 bases and at J to 0 bases, leaving 3 bases not matched to a gene. CDR3 size: 15 residues. The DNA of the CDR3 is TGTGCCATCAGTGAGGAACAGGGGACTAACTATGGCTACACCTTC. This gives the protein CAISEEQGTNYGYTF.